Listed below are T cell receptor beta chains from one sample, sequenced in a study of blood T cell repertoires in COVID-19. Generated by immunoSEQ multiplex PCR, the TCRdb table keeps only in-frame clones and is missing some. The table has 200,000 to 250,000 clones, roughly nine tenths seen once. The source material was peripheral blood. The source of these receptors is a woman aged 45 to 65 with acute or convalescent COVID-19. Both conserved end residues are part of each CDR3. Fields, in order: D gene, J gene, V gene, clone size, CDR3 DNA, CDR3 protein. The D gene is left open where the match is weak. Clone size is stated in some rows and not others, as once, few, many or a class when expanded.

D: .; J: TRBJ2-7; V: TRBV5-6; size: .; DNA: TGTGCCAGCAGCCGCTCAGCAGGGTGGGGCGAGCAGTACTTC; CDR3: CASSRSAGWGEQYF
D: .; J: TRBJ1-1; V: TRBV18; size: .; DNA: TGTGCCAGCTCACGAGGAAAGGACACTGAAGCTTTCTTT; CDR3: CASSRGKDTEAFF
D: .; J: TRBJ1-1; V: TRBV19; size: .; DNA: TGTGCCAGCCTGACATACCCGACTGAAGCTTTCTTT; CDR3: CASLTYPTEAFF
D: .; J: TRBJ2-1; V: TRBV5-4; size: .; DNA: TGTGCCAGCAGCTTGGAGGAGATTGAGCAGTTCTTC; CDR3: CASSLEEIEQFF
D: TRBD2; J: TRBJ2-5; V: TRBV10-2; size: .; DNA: TGCGCCAGCAGCTATCTGTACGGGGGGACCCAAGAGACCCAGTACTTC; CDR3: CASSYLYGGTQETQYF
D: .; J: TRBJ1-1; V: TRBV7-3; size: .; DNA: TGTGCCAGCAGCTCGACAGGGAACACTGAAGCTTTCTTT; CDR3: CASSSTGNTEAFF
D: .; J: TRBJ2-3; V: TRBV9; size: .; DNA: TGTGCCAGCAGCGTAACTACCAGGGTAACAGATACGCAGTATTTT; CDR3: CASSVTTRVTDTQYF
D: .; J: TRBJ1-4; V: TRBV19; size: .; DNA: TGTGCCAGTAGTATAGGAGGACAGAGAAATGAAAAACTGTTTTTT; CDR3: CASSIGGQRNEKLFF
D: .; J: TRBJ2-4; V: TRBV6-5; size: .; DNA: TGTGCCAGCAGTTACTCGAATAGAGCCAAAAACATTCAGTACTTC; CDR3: CASSYSNRAKNIQYF
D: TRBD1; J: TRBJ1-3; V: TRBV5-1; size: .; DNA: TGCGCCAGCAGCCTTGACAGGGCGGACACCATATATTTT; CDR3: CASSLDRADTIYF
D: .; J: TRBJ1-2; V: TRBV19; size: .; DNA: TGTGCCAGTAGTGGAGGGACGCCAAGAGGACCATCTCCTACTAACTATGGCTACACCTTC; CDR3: CASSGGTPRGPSPTNYGYTF
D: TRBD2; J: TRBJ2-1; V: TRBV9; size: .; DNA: TGTGCCAGCAGCGTGACTAGCGGGAGAAATGCCTACAATGAGCAGTTCTTC; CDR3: CASSVTSGRNAYNEQFF
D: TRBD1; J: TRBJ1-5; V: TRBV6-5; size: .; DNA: TGTGCCACTCTGACAGGGTCTAGCAATCAGCCCCAGCATTTT; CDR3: CATLTGSSNQPQHF
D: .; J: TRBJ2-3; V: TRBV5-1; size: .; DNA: TGCGCCAGCAGTTTCGGGAGTTTCACGGATACGCAGTACTTT; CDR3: CASSFGSFTDTQYF
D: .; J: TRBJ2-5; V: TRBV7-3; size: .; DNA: TGTGCCAGCAGCCCCTTGGGACTCACTGCGGAGACCCAGTACTTC; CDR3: CASSPLGLTAETQYF
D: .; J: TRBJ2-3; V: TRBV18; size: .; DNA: TGTGCCAGCTCACCAAGTATGGGGGCGAGGGGCCCAGATACGCAGTATTTT; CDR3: CASSPSMGARGPDTQYF
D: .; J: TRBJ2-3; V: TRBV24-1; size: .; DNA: TGTGCCACCAGTGAAGGAGTTACGCAGTATTTT; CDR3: CATSEGVTQYF
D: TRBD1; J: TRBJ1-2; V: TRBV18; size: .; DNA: TGTGCCAGCTCTCTAAGTGGACAGGGAACGGGTGGCTACACCTTC; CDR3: CASSLSGQGTGGYTF
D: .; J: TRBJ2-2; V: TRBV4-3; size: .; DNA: TGCGCCAGCAGCCAAGAACGCCAGGGGGGTTCCGGGGAGCTGTTTTTT; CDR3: CASSQERQGGSGELFF
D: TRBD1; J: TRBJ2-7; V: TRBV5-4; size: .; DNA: TGTGCCAGCACAGGCCGACAGGGATATACCTACGAGCAGTACTTC; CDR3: CASTGRQGYTYEQYF
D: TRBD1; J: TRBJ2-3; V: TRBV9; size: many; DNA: TGTGCCAGCAGCGCTCAGGGACAGGGGGATACGCAGTATTTT; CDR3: CASSAQGQGDTQYF
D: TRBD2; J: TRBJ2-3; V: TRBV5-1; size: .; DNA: TGCGCCAGCAGCTCCCCGGGACTAGCGGGAGTGGTAGATACGCAGTATTTT; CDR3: CASSSPGLAGVVDTQYF
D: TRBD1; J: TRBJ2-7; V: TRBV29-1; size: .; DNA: TGCAGCGTTTTTGGAGAGGCAGGGGGATTCTACGAGCAGTACTTC; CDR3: CSVFGEAGGFYEQYF
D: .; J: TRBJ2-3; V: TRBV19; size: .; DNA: TGTGCCAGTAGGGGAGGTATCACAGATACGCAGTATTTT; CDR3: CASRGGITDTQYF
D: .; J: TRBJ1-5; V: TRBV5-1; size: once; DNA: TGCGCCAGCAGCTTGGAAGGGGTTCCCGGACAGCCCCAGCATTTT; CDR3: CASSLEGVPGQPQHF
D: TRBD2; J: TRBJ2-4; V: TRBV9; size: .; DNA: TGTGCCAGCAGCGTAAATTCGGGACTAGCGAATACCATTCAGTACTTC; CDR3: CASSVNSGLANTIQYF
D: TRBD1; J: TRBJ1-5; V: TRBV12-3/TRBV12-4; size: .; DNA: TGTGCCAGCAGACAGGGGGTTTACCAGCCCCAGCATTTT; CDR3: CASRQGVYQPQHF
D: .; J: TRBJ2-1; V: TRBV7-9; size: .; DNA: TGTGCCACCATGCTCAGAAATGAGCAGTTCTTC; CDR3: CATMLRNEQFF
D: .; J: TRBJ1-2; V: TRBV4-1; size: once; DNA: TGCGCCAGCAGCCAAGCGCCAGGGATCTATGGCTACACCTTC; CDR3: CASSQAPGIYGYTF
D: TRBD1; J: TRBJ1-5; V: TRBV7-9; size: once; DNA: TGTGCCAGCAGCTCTGGACAGGGAGCGGGGATTAGCAATCAGCCCCAGCATTTT; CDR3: CASSSGQGAGISNQPQHF
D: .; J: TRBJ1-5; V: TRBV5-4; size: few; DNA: TGTGCCAGCAGCACGGAGGATCAGCCCCAGCATTTT; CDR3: CASSTEDQPQHF
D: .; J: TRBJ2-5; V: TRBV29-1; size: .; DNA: TGCAGCGTTGATGGGGCTAGTAAAGAGACCCAGTACTTC; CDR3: CSVDGASKETQYF
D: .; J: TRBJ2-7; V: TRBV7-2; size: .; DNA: TGTGCCAGCAGCTTACGGGACTTCACCTACGAGCAGTACTTC; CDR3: CASSLRDFTYEQYF
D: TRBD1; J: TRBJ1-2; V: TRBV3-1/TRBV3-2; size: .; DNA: TGTGCCAGCAGCCCAAGGACAGGCTATGGCTACACCTTC; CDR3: CASSPRTGYGYTF
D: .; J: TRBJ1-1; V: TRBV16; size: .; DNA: TGTGCCAGCAGCCAATCTTCGGTAGGGGACACTGAAGCTTTCTTT; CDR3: CASSQSSVGDTEAFF
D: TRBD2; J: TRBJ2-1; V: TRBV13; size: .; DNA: TGTGCCAGCAGAGTTAGAGGGGGACTAGCGGGCCATGAGCAGTTCTTC; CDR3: CASRVRGGLAGHEQFF
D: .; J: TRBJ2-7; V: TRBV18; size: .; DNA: TGTGCCAGCTCACCAGTGAGTCCTGCCTACGAGCAGTACTTC; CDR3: CASSPVSPAYEQYF